Below are 17 T cell receptor beta chains sequenced from a single sample in a study of Ad26.COV2.S vaccination and SARS-CoV-2 variants. Profiling relied on immunoSEQ multiplex PCR, and the TCRdb table lists in-frame clones only, not all of them. Of tens of thousands of clones in the sample, 65% to 90% were seen once. The source material was peripheral blood, sampled after recovery from COVID-19. These receptors were obtained from a human donor who had recovered from COVID-19.

The chain employs TRBV7-2 and TRBJ2-1; D unclear. Trimming cost V 5 bases and J 0 bases, with 5 bases left between them. CDR1 is SGHTA, CDR2 FQGNSA, per germline. CDR3 length: 13 amino acids. CDR3: CASSPPSYNEQFF. In nucleotides, the CDR3 is TGTGCCAGCAGCCCTCCCTCCTACAATGAGCAGTTCTTC.

The J gene is TRBJ2-6, the V gene TRBV3-1 (or the pseudogene TRBV3-2); possible D gene TRBD2, 5 bases. Trimming shortened V by 4 bases and J by 0 bases, and 13 bases separated the two germline ends. CDR3 length: 17 amino acids. Germline values: CDR1 LGHDT, CDR2 YNNKEL (reference sequence). This CDR3 is CASSPRPGSSGANVLTF. DNA of the CDR3: TGTGCCAGCAGCCCCCGCCCGGGGAGCTCTGGGGCCAACGTCCTGACTTTC.

This clone was seen a handful of times. V gene TRBV4-2 combines with J gene TRBJ1-2, with D perhaps matching TRBD1 (5 bases). V lost 0 bases, J lost 5 bases, and 13 bases lay in between. Germline assignment: CDR1 LGHNA and CDR2 YNFKEQ. The CDR3 extends over 15 amino acids. For the CDR3, the DNA is TGTGCCAGCAGCCAAGAGGCCGGGACGGGATATGGCTACACCTTC. Translated, it gives CASSQEAGTGYGYTF.

This chain joins TRBV19 and TRBJ2-7, with unresolved D. CDR1 is LNHDA and CDR2 is SQIVND in the germline V gene (reference sequence). With 6 bases removed from V and 2 bases from J, the gap between germline ends came to 17 bases. The CDR3 spans 15 residues. CDR3 loop: CASSEKVSGAYEQYF. Here the CDR3 DNA reads TGTGCCAGTAGCGAAAAGGTCAGTGGGGCCTACGAGCAGTACTTC. The full variable domain, with the rest looked up from reference TRBV19 and TRBJ2-7, is DGGITQSPKYLFRKEGQNVTLSCEQNLNHDAMYWYRQDPGQGLRLIYYSQIVNDFQKGDIAEGYSVSREKKESFPLTVTSAQKNPTAFYLCASSEKVSGAYEQYFGPGTRLTVT.

This clone occurred once. V gene TRBV28 combines with J gene TRBJ2-7; TRBD1 aligns across 11 bases. Trimming at V came to 7 bases and at J to 3 bases, leaving 8 bases not matched to a gene. This CDR3 region has 15 residues. Germline V gene lookup returns CDR1 MDHEN and CDR2 SYDVKM. The CDR3 sequence: CASTPGGTGGYEQYF. The CDR3 coding sequence is TGTGCCAGCACCCCGGGGGGGACAGGGGGCTACGAGCAGTACTTC.

The V and J genes are TRBV6-2 or TRBV6-3 and TRBJ1-1; 9 bases match TRBD1. This CDR3 has 14 residues. Trimming removed 5 bases from V and 8 bases from J; junction bases left unmatched: 9. The germline CDR1 and CDR2 sequences are MNHEY and SVGEGT. CDR3 sequence: CASSSRITGGEAFF. CDR3 in DNA: TGTGCCAGCAGTAGTCGAATCACAGGGGGCGAAGCTTTCTTT.

The chain has TRBV3-1 (or the pseudogene TRBV3-2) and TRBJ2-2, with D unclear. The germline gives CDR1 LGHDT, CDR2 YNNKEL (reference sequence). The CDR3 extends over 13 amino acids. V lost 2 bases to trimming and J lost 7 bases, with 8 bases between them. The CDR3 region has the DNA TGTGCCAGCAGCCAATATCATATCGGGGAGCTGTTTTTT. Protein: CASSQYHIGELFF.

The rearrangement joins TRBV12-3 or TRBV12-4 to TRBJ1-2; no clear D gene. This CDR3 region has 12 residues. Trimming shortened V by 9 bases and J by 8 bases, and 16 bases separated the two germline ends. The CDR3 DNA reads as TGTGCCAGTAGGCGGTACCAGGAAGGCTACACCTTC. It yields the protein CASRRYQEGYTF.

The chain couples TRBV9 to TRBJ2-5; TRBD2 agrees at 7 bases. The J segment lost 5 bases and the V segment lost 1 base, leaving 2 bases of the junction unmatched. Germline loops: CDR1 SGDLS, CDR2 YYNGEE. The CDR3 consists of 13 residues. In DNA, the CDR3 is TGTGCCAGCAGCGTACGCGGGGGTGAGACCCAGTACTTC. Its translation: CASSVRGGETQYF. The whole variable domain, filled in from reference TRBV9 and TRBJ2-5, reads DSGVTQTPKHLITATGQRVTLRCSPRSGDLSVYWYQQSLDQGLQFLIQYYNGEERAKGNILERFSAQQFPDLHSELNLSSLELGDSALYFCASSVRGGETQYFGPGTRLLVL.

The rearrangement uses TRBV5-5 and TRBJ2-1; D remains ambiguous. Germline V gene data show CDR1 as SGHKS and CDR2 as YYEKEE (reference sequence). Trimming took 0 bases from V and 9 from J, leaving 7 bases between them. CDR3 length: 12 residues. The CDR3 sequence is CASSLADVEQFF. CDR3 nucleotide sequence: TGTGCCAGCAGCTTGGCAGATGTTGAGCAGTTCTTC.

The chain is built from TRBV5-6 and TRBJ2-3; 8 nucleotides match TRBD2. From germline, CDR1 is SGHDT and CDR2 YYEEEE. The trim removed 2 bases at V and 6 bases at J, leaving 11 bases unmatched. CDR3 length: 16 residues. CDR3 nucleotide sequence: TGTGCCAGCAGCTTTTTTCGGGAGGGGGGGGCGGATACGCAGTATTTT. Translated, it gives CASSFFREGGADTQYF.

This chain connects TRBV18 to TRBJ1-5; the D gene is possibly TRBD1 (5 bases). CDR1 KGHSH and CDR2 LQKENI come from the germline V gene. CDR3 length: 16 residues. Trimming shortened V by 3 bases and J by 4 bases, and 16 bases separated the two germline ends. The CDR3 loop reads CASSPPTGPKNQPQHF. The DNA for the CDR3 is TGTGCCAGCTCACCCCCCACGGGACCGAAGAATCAGCCCCAGCATTTT.

This chain uses TRBV6-5 with TRBJ1-1; 8 bases line up with TRBD1. Germline V CDR1 and CDR2: MNHEY, SVGAGI. This CDR3 spans 14 amino acids. The junction had 12 bases not matched to a gene; V was cut back by 11 bases and J by 4 bases. The CDR3, as DNA: TGTGCCGGCAAACTTTTCGGACAGGGCACTGAAGCTTTCTTT. This sequence encodes CAGKLFGQGTEAFF.

V and J are TRBV6-5 and TRBJ2-2, with 7 nucleotides matching TRBD2. Germline CDR1 is MNHEY and CDR2 is SVGAGI. J gave up 0 bases and V 8 bases, and 3 bases lay outside the gene matches. The CDR3 has 14 residues. CDR3 protein: CASRDYTNTGELFF. CDR3 sequence (DNA): TGTGCCAGCCGGGACTACACGAACACCGGGGAGCTGTTTTTT.

This clone has more than one count but fewer than ten. The rearrangement joins TRBV19 to TRBJ2-3; TRBD1 matches at 10 bases. V shed 6 bases, J shed 6 bases, and the junction held 6 bases outside the gene matches. The CDR3 has 14 residues. Germline-derived CDR1 and CDR2 are LNHDA and SQIVND (reference sequence). CDR3 sequence reads: CASRDRGRSDTQYF. The CDR3 nucleotides read TGTGCCAGTAGAGACAGGGGGCGTTCTGATACGCAGTATTTT. Full variable domain (outside the CDR3, taken from reference TRBV19 and TRBJ2-3): DGGITQSPKYLFRKEGQNVTLSCEQNLNHDAMYWYRQDPGQGLRLIYYSQIVNDFQKGDIAEGYSVSREKKESFPLTVTSAQKNPTAFYLCASRDRGRSDTQYFGPGTRLTVL.

The chain has TRBV7-9 and TRBJ1-6; TRBD1 agrees at 9 bases. J gave up 7 bases and V 6 bases, and 7 bases lay outside the gene matches. This CDR3 region has 15 residues. The germline CDR1 and CDR2 sequences are SEHNR and FQNEAQ (reference sequence). CDR3 nucleotides: TGTGCCAGCAGGGCGGGACAGGGAGGGAATTCACCCCTCCACTTT. This encodes CASRAGQGGNSPLHF.

The chain employs TRBV6-6 and TRBJ2-5, with D possibly being TRBD1 (6 bases). Trimming took 4 bases from V and 5 from J, leaving 17 bases between them. The germline V gene has CDR1 MNHNY and CDR2 SVGAGI (reference sequence). This CDR3 region has 15 residues. The chain's CDR3 is CASSFLGGLGETQYF. The CDR3, as DNA: TGTGCCAGCAGTTTTTTAGGGGGTTTGGGTGAGACCCAGTACTTC.